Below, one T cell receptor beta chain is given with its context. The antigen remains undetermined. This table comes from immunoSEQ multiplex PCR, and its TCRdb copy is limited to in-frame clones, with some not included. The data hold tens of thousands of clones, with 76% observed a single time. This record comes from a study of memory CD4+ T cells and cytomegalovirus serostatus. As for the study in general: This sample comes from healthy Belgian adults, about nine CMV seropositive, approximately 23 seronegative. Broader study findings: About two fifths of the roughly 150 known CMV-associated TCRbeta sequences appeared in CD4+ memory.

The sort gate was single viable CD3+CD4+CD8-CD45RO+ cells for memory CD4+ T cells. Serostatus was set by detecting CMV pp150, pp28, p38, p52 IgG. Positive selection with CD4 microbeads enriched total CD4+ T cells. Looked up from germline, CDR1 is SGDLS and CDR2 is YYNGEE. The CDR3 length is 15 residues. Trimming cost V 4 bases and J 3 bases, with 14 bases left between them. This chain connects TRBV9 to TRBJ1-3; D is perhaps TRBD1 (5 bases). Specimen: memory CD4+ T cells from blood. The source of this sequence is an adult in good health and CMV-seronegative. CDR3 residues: CASSPRERSGNTIYF. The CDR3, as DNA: TGTGCCAGCAGCCCCAGGGAGAGGAGTGGAAACACCATATATTTT. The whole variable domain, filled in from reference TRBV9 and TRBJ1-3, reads DSGVTQTPKHLITATGQRVTLRCSPRSGDLSVYWYQQSLDQGLQFLIQYYNGEERAKGNILERFSAQQFPDLHSELNLSSLELGDSALYFCASSPRERSGNTIYFGEGSWLTVV.